This T cell receptor beta chain appears in the sequencing data of a study of T cell repertoires in cytomegalovirus infection. Overall study: Recently identified HLA-C-restricted CMV epitopes were used, and well-studied HLA-B-restricted CMV epitopes were used as well. It can be stated that public TCR beta signatures indicated CMV infection as well as a matching HLA type.

On this clonotype: The antigen is not known.

One entry per CDR3 protein results from TCRdb running MiXCR on the reads. Altogether fewer than 1,000,000 distinct CDR3 sequences are present, more than 25% being singletons, with the ten largest covering about 14%. Trimming removed 6 bases from V and 7 bases from J, with 19 bases in between. CDR1 and CDR2 from the germline V gene are MNHGY and SAAAGT. This CDR3 region has 15 residues. Broader study findings: Cumulative frequency of public TCR beta families picked out carriers of CMV plus the relevant HLA.

The chain recombines TRBV6-8 with TRBJ1-5; weak D call: TRBD1 (6 bases). The sequence came from a human donor in good health (CMV status not recorded). Some clones in this sample may be carry-over from other donors' samples. The source was cultured CD8+ T cells from PBMCs, collected from culture after CMV antigen stimulation. DNA of the CDR3: TGTGCCAGCAGACCCGCGGAGGGGGGGACGCAGCCCCAGCATTTT. It yields the protein CASRPAEGGTQPQHF.